What follows describes a single T cell receptor beta chain. Per the original data handling: Scientists estimated how many nucleated cells there were by amplifying reference gene primers. Produced via immunoSEQ multiplex PCR; TCRdb's table is partial and in-frame only. D and trimming were read from the DNA, whereas the V and J calls and clone size are those reported in that table. The table lists some 320,000 clones, around 92% of them singletons. Recruits, aged roughly 18 to 90 years, lived in some 25 US areas. Clinical histories supplied by participants themselves formed the basis of cohort assignment. The entry originates in a study of blood T cell repertoires in COVID-19. The wider study: In each case, the material was cDNA or gDNA derived from T cells, B-cell-depleted T cells, or PBMCs.

The CDR3 is made up of 12 amino acids. The sample was PBMCs or T cells enriched from blood (not recorded which). V is TRBV21-1 and J is TRBJ2-7; the DNA was not used to check the table's D call, TRBD2. TRBV21-1 is designated a pseudogene. The receptor was isolated from a woman between 45 and 65 years old who had been exposed to COVID-19. CDR3 sequence: CASSKVRYEQYF. The CDR3 nucleotides read TGTGCCAGCAGCAAAGTCCGGTACGAGCAGTACTTC.